This T cell receptor (beta chain) was documented in a study of blood T cell repertoires in COVID-19. Losses at the gene ends were 1 base for V and 7 bases for J; bases not matched to a gene: 6. The CDR3 totals 16 residues. Germline V gene sequence: CDR1 LNHDA, CDR2 SQIVND (reference sequence). Here immunoSEQ multiplex PCR was the method, and the copy in TCRdb shows in-frame clones only, minus some. This table holds just under 350,000 clones, more than 75% found once. The sample consisted of peripheral blood. This clonotype was sampled from a woman aged 45-59 years with COVID-19, enrolled during active disease. The chain links TRBV19 to TRBJ2-1; TRBD2 aligns across 11 bases. CDR3 sequence: CASSIVSGRAVNEQFF. CDR3 in DNA: TGTGCCAGTAGTATAGTTAGCGGGAGGGCCGTGAATGAGCAGTTCTTC.